Reported below is one T cell receptor (beta chain). The record originates from a study of blood T cells in healthy people across ages. This CDR3 contains 15 residues. V dropped 3 bases and J dropped 5 bases, with 19 bases sitting between them. CDR1 and CDR2 from the germline V gene are GTSNPN and SVGIG (reference sequence). Combining a sample-barcoded 5' primer with a J-beta primer mix, a second PCR ran for roughly 7 to 11 cycles. TCRdb ran MiXCR on the 5' RACE reads and lists one entry per CDR3 protein. Of over 1,300,000 distinct CDR3 sequences listed, 45% to 70% were seen once; the top ten hold more than 6%.

Sequencing was done on a sample of blood. The chain couples TRBV30 to TRBJ2-5; D ambiguous. The source of this sequence is a man aged 18-30 years in good health. CDR3 nucleotides: TGTGCCTGGAGCCGGGCGGCCAATAAGGAGGAGACCCAGTACTTC. Protein sequence: CAWSRAANKEETQYF.